This T cell receptor beta chain emerged from a study of blood T cell repertoires in COVID-19. Whole-study context: COVID-19 samples, acute and convalescent, were from the United States, Italy and Spain. Sources were T cells, B-cell-depleted T cells, or PBMCs; the material itself was cDNA or gDNA.

The length of the CDR3 is 13 residues. Trimming took off 7 bases at V and 0 bases at J, with 10 bases between the two ends. Germline CDR1 and CDR2: GTSNPN and SVGIG (reference sequence). Source study methods: Reference gene primer amplification gave nucleated cell count estimates. The repertoire was sequenced with immunoSEQ multiplex PCR; TCRdb's copy has only in-frame clones and lacks some. D and trimming come from the DNA, and the V and J calls and clone size come from that table. The sample carries about 110,000 clones, 85% to 90% recorded once. The V and J genes are TRBV30 and TRBJ2-1, with unresolved D. Source material: peripheral blood. This TCR derives from a woman older than 75 with acute or convalescent COVID-19. CDR3 in DNA: TGTGCCTCCACGCGCGGCTCCTACAATGAGCAGTTCTTC. Translation: CASTRGSYNEQFF. Filled out from reference TRBV30 and TRBJ2-1, the complete variable domain reads SQTIHQWPATLVQPVGSPLSLECTVEGTSNPNLYWYRQAAGRGLQLLFYSVGIGQISSEVPQNLSASRPQDRQFILSSKKLLLSDSGFYLCASTRGSYNEQFFGPGTRLTVL.